The entry below gives a single T cell receptor (beta chain) sequence along with its context. The entry originates in a study of shared clonotypes between healthy human individuals. V shed 5 bases and J shed 1 base, with 8 bases lying between them. CDR1 and CDR2 (germline): MNHEY, SVGAGI. The CDR3 loop spans 14 amino acids. Here immunoSEQ multiplex PCR was the method, and the copy in TCRdb shows in-frame clones only, minus some. The data hold over a million clones, with around 76% observed a single time. Input material: memory CD4+ T cells sorted from blood. Stated subset: CD45RA-negative fraction. The clonotype originates from a man in his late teens or twenties in good health. The rearrangement links TRBV6-5 to TRBJ2-2, with D perhaps matching TRBD1 or TRBD2 (6 bases each). The CDR3 protein is CASSKGGNTGELFF. The CDR3 bases are TGTGCCAGCAGTAAGGGGGGGAACACCGGGGAGCTGTTTTTT.